The 2 T cell receptor beta chains in this list originate from one sample, sequenced in a study of blood T cells in healthy people across ages. A second PCR of 7 to 11 cycles used a sample-barcoded 5' primer and a J-beta primer mix. TCRdb used MiXCR to reprocess the 5' RACE reads, holding one entry per CDR3 protein. The sample contains about 570,000 distinct CDR3 sequences, 25% to 30% of which appear only once. What was sequenced was blood. The receptors originated from a woman in her 70s in good health.

There are a few counts of this clonotype. This chain joins TRBV20-1 and TRBJ2-1; TRBD2 aligns across 8 bases. CDR1 and CDR2 (germline): DFQATT, SNEGSKA (reference sequence). V was pared by 5 bases and J by 3 bases, with 9 bases of the junction left unmatched. The CDR3 is 15 amino acids. The CDR3 region has the DNA TGCAGTGCTGGCCGGAGAGCGGGGGACTACAATGAGCAGTTCTTC. It translates to CSAGRRAGDYNEQFF.

This clonotype appeared a few times. The chain combines TRBV7-9 with TRBJ2-3; 10 nucleotides align to TRBD2. The germline gives CDR1 SEHNR, CDR2 FQNEAQ (reference sequence). The J segment lost 0 bases and the V segment lost 6 bases, leaving 6 bases of the junction unmatched. The CDR3 consists of 16 residues. The CDR3 DNA reads TGTGCCAGCAGTCGAACTAGCGGGGACAGCACAGATACGCAGTATTTT. Amino acid sequence: CASSRTSGDSTDTQYF.